This T cell receptor beta chain was retrieved from a study of radiotherapy plus CTLA-4 blockade in lung cancer. Whole-study findings and limits: Peripheral blood showed expansion of tumor-derived TCR clones after radiotherapy and ipilimumab.

This table comes from immunoSEQ multiplex PCR, and its TCRdb copy is limited to in-frame clones, with some not included. Seen here are some 50,000 clones, 65% to 80% observed once, and the top ten hold roughly 2.9%. In germline, CDR1 is LNHDA, CDR2 SQIVND (reference sequence). The CDR3 has 13 amino acids. Trimming left V 6 bases short and J 0 bases short, with 9 bases between. To note about this clone: No antigen is known for it.

This rearrangement joins TRBV19 to TRBJ2-7; D gene unclear. The clonotype originates from a human donor with non-small cell lung cancer who had a partial response to radiotherapy plus ipilimumab. Specimen: peripheral blood, collected from a patient treated with radiotherapy plus ipilimumab. CDR3 sequence: CASSLVPSYEQYF. The CDR3 DNA reads as TGTGCCAGTAGCCTAGTACCCTCCTACGAGCAGTACTTC. Based on the CDR3 plus reference TRBV19 and TRBJ2-7, the full variable domain is DGGITQSPKYLFRKEGQNVTLSCEQNLNHDAMYWYRQDPGQGLRLIYYSQIVNDFQKGDIAEGYSVSREKKESFPLTVTSAQKNPTAFYLCASSLVPSYEQYFGPGTRLTVT.